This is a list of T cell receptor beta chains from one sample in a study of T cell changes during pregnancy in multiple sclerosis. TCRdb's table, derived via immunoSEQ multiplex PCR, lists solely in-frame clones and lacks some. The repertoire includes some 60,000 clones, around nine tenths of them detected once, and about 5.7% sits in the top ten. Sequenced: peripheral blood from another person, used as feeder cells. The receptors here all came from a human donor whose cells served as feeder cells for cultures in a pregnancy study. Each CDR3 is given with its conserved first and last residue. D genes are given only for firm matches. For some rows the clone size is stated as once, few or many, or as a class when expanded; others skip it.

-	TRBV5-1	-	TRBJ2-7	CASSLAQVRGDEQYF	TGCGCCAGCAGCTTGGCCCAGGTCAGGGGCGACGAGCAGTACTTC
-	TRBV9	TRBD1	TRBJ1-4	CASSVGDRAWNEKLFF	TGTGCCAGCAGCGTAGGGGACAGGGCATGGAATGAAAAACTGTTTTTT
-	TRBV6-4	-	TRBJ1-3	CATRIPTGGNTIYF	TGTGCCACCCGCATTCCCACTGGGGGAAACACCATATATTTT
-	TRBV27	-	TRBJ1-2	CASSTSGGYGYTF	TGTGCCAGCAGTACCAGTGGGGGCTATGGCTACACCTTC
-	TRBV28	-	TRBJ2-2	CASSLLFGELFF	TGTGCCAGCAGTTTATTGTTCGGGGAGCTGTTTTTT
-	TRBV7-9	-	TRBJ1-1	CASSPLRGNTEAFF	TGTGCCAGCAGCCCCCTCAGGGGGAACACTGAAGCTTTCTTT
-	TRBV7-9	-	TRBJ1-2	CASSLGNVGDGYTF	TGTGCCAGCAGCTTAGGGAACGTGGGTGATGGCTACACCTTC
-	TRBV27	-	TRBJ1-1	CASSFYPGRMNTEAFF	TGTGCCAGCAGTTTTTACCCCGGGAGGATGAACACTGAAGCTTTCTTT
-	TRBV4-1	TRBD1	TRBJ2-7	CASSQEGTGSYEQYF	TGCGCCAGCAGCCAAGAGGGGACAGGGAGCTACGAGCAGTACTTC
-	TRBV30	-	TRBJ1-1	CAWSLTGIRTEAFF	TGTGCCTGGAGTCTAACAGGGATACGGACTGAAGCTTTCTTT
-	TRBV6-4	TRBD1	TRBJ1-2	CASRSTGGGYTF	TGTGCCAGCAGGTCGACAGGGGGTGGCTACACCTTC
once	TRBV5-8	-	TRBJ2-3	CASSLYTDTQYF	TGTGCCAGCAGCTTGTACACAGATACGCAGTATTTT
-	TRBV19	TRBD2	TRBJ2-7	CASSPTLGLAGSYEQYF	TGTGCCAGTAGTCCGACCTTGGGACTAGCGGGCTCCTACGAGCAGTACTTC
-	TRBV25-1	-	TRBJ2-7	CASSESGRDGGSYEQYF	TGTGCCAGCAGTGAATCAGGTCGGGACGGTGGCTCCTACGAGCAGTACTTC
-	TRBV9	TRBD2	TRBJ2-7	CASSVAAGVHTYEQYF	TGTGCCAGCAGCGTAGCCGCGGGGGTTCACACCTACGAGCAGTACTTC
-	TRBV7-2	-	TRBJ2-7	CASSPSSLNRYEQYF	TGTGCCAGCAGCCCCAGTTCCTTGAACCGGTACGAGCAGTACTTC
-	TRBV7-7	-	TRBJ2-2	CASSLDSAGELFF	TGTGCTAGCAGCTTAGATTCTGCCGGGGAGCTGTTTTTT
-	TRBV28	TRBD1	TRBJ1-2	CASSSPAAGQVNYGYTF	TGTGCCAGCAGCTCCCCGGCGGCAGGACAGGTGAACTATGGCTACACCTTC
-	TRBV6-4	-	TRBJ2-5	CASSDSRGGTQYF	TGTGCCAGCAGTGACTCAAGGGGCGGGACCCAGTACTTC
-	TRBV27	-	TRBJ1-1	CASSLHLDRSGGNTEAFF	TGTGCCAGCAGTTTACACTTGGACCGCTCGGGGGGGAACACTGAAGCTTTCTTT
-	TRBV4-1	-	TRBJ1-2	CASSQVPGRDYGYTF	TGCGCCAGCAGCCAAGTCCCAGGAAGGGATTATGGCTACACCTTC
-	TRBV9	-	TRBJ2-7	CASSAGLSPLSYEQYF	TGTGCCAGCAGCGCGGGACTTAGCCCCCTATCCTACGAGCAGTACTTC
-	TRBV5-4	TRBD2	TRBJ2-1	CASSRTSGSYNEQFF	TGTGCCAGCAGCCGTACTAGCGGGAGCTACAATGAGCAGTTCTTC
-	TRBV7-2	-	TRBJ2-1	CASSLGGSGRGNEQFF	TGTGCCAGCAGCTTAGGAGGGTCAGGGAGAGGCAATGAGCAGTTCTTC
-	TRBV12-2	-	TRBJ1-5	CASRLAGQGDIQPQHF	TGTGCAAGTCGCTTAGCGGGACAGGGGGATATTCAGCCCCAGCATTTT
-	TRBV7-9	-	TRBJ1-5	CASSPQGTGHQPQHF	TGTGCCAGCAGCCCTCAGGGTACGGGGCATCAGCCCCAGCATTTT
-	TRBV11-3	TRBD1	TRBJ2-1	CASSARDRGRNEQFF	TGTGCCAGCAGCGCCCGGGACAGGGGTCGCAATGAGCAGTTCTTC
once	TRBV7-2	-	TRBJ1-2	CASSLDGRYYGHTF	TGTGCCAGCAGCTTAGACGGGCGGTACTATGGCCACACCTTC
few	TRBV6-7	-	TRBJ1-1	CASSYLRDGEAFF	TGTGCCAGCAGTTACCTCCGGGACGGAGAAGCTTTCTTT
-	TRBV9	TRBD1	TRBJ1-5	CASSVEGQVDQPQHF	TGTGCCAGCAGCGTAGAGGGACAGGTTGATCAGCCCCAGCATTTT
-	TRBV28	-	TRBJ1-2	CAGGRYYGYTF	TGTGCCGGCGGCAGATACTATGGCTACACCTTC
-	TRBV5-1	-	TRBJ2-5	CASSLSLSGEETQYF	TGCGCCAGCAGCCTCAGCTTATCAGGCGAAGAGACCCAGTACTTC
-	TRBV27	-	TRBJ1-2	CASSSLRGQFNYGYTF	TGTGCCAGCAGCTCTCTCCGGGGGCAATTTAACTATGGCTACACCTTC
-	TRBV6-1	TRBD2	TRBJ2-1	CASSEEVGGGRYNEQFF	TGTGCCAGCAGTGAAGAAGTTGGGGGGGGTAGGTACAATGAGCAGTTCTTC
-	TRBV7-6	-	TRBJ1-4	CASSPNYRGEKLFF	TGTGCCAGCAGCCCCAACTACCGTGGGGAAAAACTGTTTTTT
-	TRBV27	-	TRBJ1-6	CASSVVGYNSPLHF	TGTGCCAGCAGCGTAGTAGGGTATAATTCACCCCTCCACTTT
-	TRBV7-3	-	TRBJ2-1	CASSPAPSSYNEQFF	TGTGCCAGCAGTCCAGCACCGAGCTCCTACAATGAGCAGTTCTTC
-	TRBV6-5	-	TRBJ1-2	CASSSPDGGGYTF	TGTGCCAGCAGTTCCCCCGACGGGGGTGGCTACACCTTC
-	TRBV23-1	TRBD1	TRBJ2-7	CASSQSEDRGHNEQYF	TGCGCCAGCAGTCAATCTGAGGACAGGGGGCACAACGAGCAGTACTTC
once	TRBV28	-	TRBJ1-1	CASSTGTEAFF	TGTGCCAGCAGTACGGGCACTGAAGCTTTCTTT
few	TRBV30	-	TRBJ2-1	CAWVRGRNEQFF	TGTGCCTGGGTGAGGGGAAGGAATGAGCAGTTCTTC
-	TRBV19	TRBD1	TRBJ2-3	CATIGTGGGTDTQYF	TGTGCCACGATCGGGACAGGGGGCGGGACAGATACGCAGTATTTT
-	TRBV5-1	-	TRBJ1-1	CASSFVGGGTEAFF	TGCGCCAGCAGCTTTGTCGGGGGCGGCACTGAAGCTTTCTTT
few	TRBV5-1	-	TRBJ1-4	CASSLDGGVHEKLFF	TGCGCCAGCAGCTTGGATGGGGGGGTTCATGAAAAACTGTTTTTT
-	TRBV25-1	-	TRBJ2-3	CASRQNLGQLTSTDTQYF	TGTGCCAGCAGGCAAAACCTCGGGCAGCTAACTAGCACAGATACGCAGTATTTT
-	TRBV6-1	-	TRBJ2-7	CASIIDRPLYEQYF	TGTGCCAGCATTATCGACAGGCCCCTCTACGAGCAGTACTTC
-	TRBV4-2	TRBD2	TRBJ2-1	CASSQGGGGVSEQFF	TGTGCCAGCAGCCAAGGGGGCGGGGGGGTAAGTGAGCAGTTCTTC
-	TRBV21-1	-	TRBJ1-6	CASSQHGLLWSPLHF	TGTGCCAGCAGCCAACATGGTCTTCTTTGGTCACCCCTCCACTTT